This T cell receptor (beta chain) comes out of a study of T-cell reconstitution after alpha-beta-depleted transplantation in children. Library preparation (for TCRbeta) was performed with unique molecular identifiers. TCRdb passed the PCR reads through MiXCR, listing each CDR3 protein once. The repertoire holds about 610,000 distinct CDR3 sequences, with about 10% as singletons. Only a few counts were recorded for this clonotype. Germline V gene lookup returns CDR1 SGHVS and CDR2 FQNEAQ. The V end lost 3 bases, the J end lost 1 base, and 11 bases lay between the germline ends. The CDR3 spans 15 residues.

The receptor comes from a human donor who donated a stem cell graft to a child with acute myeloid leukemia. The sample in question was PBMCs from the stem cell graft donor, obtained from the stem cell graft. V gene TRBV7-8 combines with J gene TRBJ2-3; D not certain. Here the CDR3 DNA reads TGTGCCAGCAGCTTTAGTCTTCCTCGCACAGATACGCAGTATTTT. Its translation is CASSFSLPRTDTQYF.